This TCR beta chain was recorded in a study of beta chain features in type 1 diabetes. Study background: Comparable age, gender and cell yields were observed in patients relative to healthy donors. Study-wide results and caveats: Patients with type 1 diabetes showed fewer VDJ junction insertions and more deletions. Type 1 diabetes patients had moderately but significantly shorter TCRB CDR3s in all four CD4+ subsets.

CDR3 length: 14 residues. Germline loops: CDR1 SGHTA, CDR2 FQGNSA. V shed 1 base and J shed 0 bases, with 7 bases lying between them. Investigators reverse transcribed all isolated RNA, so they sequenced expressed TCRB transcripts. The assay was immunoSEQ multiplex PCR, and TCRdb's table has in-frame clones only and misses some. Of a few hundred thousand clones in the sample, roughly an eighth are singletons; the top ten hold about 0.015%. This clone came up a few times. Antigen unknown. This receptor was taken from a man aged 30 to 45 with type 1 diabetes. Sequencing was done on a sample of naive CD4+ T cells from blood. The chain carries TRBV7-2 and TRBJ2-7, with D perhaps matching TRBD2 (5 bases). CDR3 DNA: TGTGCCAGCAGCTTAGGGGAGATCTCCTACGAGCAGTACTTC. Translation gives CASSLGEISYEQYF.